This T cell receptor (beta chain) was sequenced in a study of OX40 agonist ivuxolimab in advanced cancers. Study summary: Patients were given ivuxolimab, an antibody that agonizes OX40 (CD134). Three dose-escalation patients had partial responses: one with hepatocellular carcinoma and two with cutaneous melanoma.

This clone was seen a single time. Its antigen is as yet unknown. Here immunoSEQ multiplex PCR was the method, and the copy in TCRdb shows in-frame clones only, minus some. The table lists under 90,000 clones, around nine tenths of them singletons. Study-level results: Specificity for antigen went undetermined in the expanded peripheral T cells.

Trimming took 11 bases from V and 2 from J, leaving 13 bases between them. This CDR3 contains 12 residues. The germline V gene has CDR1 MNHNS and CDR2 SASEGT. This clonotype originated in an adult with an advanced solid tumor such as melanoma, head and neck, liver or kidney cancer. V is TRBV6-1 and J is TRBJ2-7, with D possibly being TRBD1 (5 bases). The source was CD4+ or CD8+ T cells sorted from blood, collected in a trial of the OX40 agonist ivuxolimab. CDR3 region: CASEGQAYEQYF. In nucleotides, the CDR3 is TGTGCCTCCGAAGGACAAGCCTACGAGCAGTACTTC.